Below are 27 T cell receptor beta chains sequenced from a single sample in a study of blood T cell repertoires in COVID-19. Generated by immunoSEQ multiplex PCR, the TCRdb table keeps only in-frame clones and is missing some. There are about 200,000 clones in the sample; approximately 86% occur only once, and around 4.5% lies in the top ten. Sequenced: PBMCs or T cells enriched from blood (not recorded which). These receptor sequences come from a woman aged 25-40 years who had been exposed to COVID-19.

The chain joins TRBV30 to TRBJ1-1; D may be TRBD1 (6 bases). Per germline, CDR1 GTSNPN and CDR2 SVGIG (reference sequence). Trimming removed 0 bases at V and 4 bases at J, with 15 bases between. There are 15 residues in the CDR3. Here the CDR3 DNA reads TGTGCCTGGAGTGTAATGGGGGCGGTATTCACTGAAGCTTTCTTT. Its translation: CAWSVMGAVFTEAFF.

The V and J genes are TRBV5-1 and TRBJ2-2; possibly TRBD2 for D (6 bases). The CDR3 is 15 amino acids. CDR1 SGHRS and CDR2 YFSETQ come from the germline V gene. V was cut by 4 bases and J by 4 bases, with 14 bases left in between. CDR3 coding DNA: TGCGCCAGCAGCCTCGCGGTGGGGGGCACCGGGGAGCTGTTTTTT. This sequence encodes CASSLAVGGTGELFF. Full variable domain (rest looked up from reference TRBV5-1 and TRBJ2-2): KAGVTQTPRYLIKTRGQQVTLSCSPISGHRSVSWYQQTPGQGLQFLFEYFSETQRNKGNFPGRFSGRQFSNSRSEMNVSTLELGDSALYLCASSLAVGGTGELFFGEGSRLTVL.

The chain uses TRBV29-1 and TRBJ1-2, with 7 nucleotides matching TRBD1. Germline V gene sequence: CDR1 SQVTM, CDR2 ANQGSEA. The CDR3 covers 14 residues. Germline trimming cut 6 bases from V and 1 base from J; bases unmatched to any gene: 8. CDR3 coding DNA: TGCAGCGTCCTTGCAGGGGGTCTTAACTATGGCTACACCTTC. This sequence encodes CSVLAGGLNYGYTF.

The CDR3 nucleotides read TGTGCCAGCAGTGAATTGCCGGGACAGGGTTACGAGCAGTACTTC. Its translation is CASSELPGQGYEQYF. This sequence joins TRBV2 and TRBJ2-7, with 9 bases identical to TRBD1. V lost 2 bases, J lost 4 bases, and 6 bases stayed unmatched. Germline lookup yields CDR1 SNHLY and CDR2 FYNNEI. There are 15 residues in the CDR3.

This rearrangement joins TRBV25-1 to TRBJ1-2; D is possibly TRBD1 (5 bases). CDR3 length: 13 amino acids. V shed 1 base and J shed 5 bases, with 8 bases lying between them. Germline CDR1 MGHDK, CDR2 SYGVNS. This chain's CDR3 is CASSELGTYGYTF. The CDR3 DNA reads TGTGCCAGCAGTGAATTGGGGACTTATGGCTACACCTTC.

The chain carries TRBV7-6 and TRBJ1-3, with 7 bases lining up with TRBD1. Trimming at V came to 5 bases and at J to 0 bases, leaving 4 bases not matched to a gene. The CDR3 is 15 residues long. CDR1 SGHVS and CDR2 FNYEAQ come from the germline V gene. For the CDR3, the DNA is TGTGCCAGCAGCCATGACAGGGCCTCTGGAAACACCATATATTTT. Its translation is CASSHDRASGNTIYF.

The V gene is TRBV10-3, the J gene TRBJ2-3, with D possibly being TRBD2 (6 bases). V was clipped by 4 bases and J by 4 bases, with 15 bases between them. This CDR3 has 15 amino acids. The V gene's germline CDR1 is ENHRY and CDR2 SYGVKD. CDR3 nucleotides: TGTGCCATCAGTGCCCTCCTCTCGGGGGCAGATACGCAGTATTTT. Translated: CAISALLSGADTQYF.

V and J are TRBV27 and TRBJ1-5; D is unresolved. CDR1 MNHEY and CDR2 SMNVEV come from the germline V gene (reference sequence). The V and J ends lost 5 bases and 0 bases respectively, with 8 bases between them. This CDR3 comprises 14 residues. The CDR3 spells CASSPTYSNQPQHF. Here the CDR3 DNA reads TGTGCCAGCAGTCCGACATATAGCAATCAGCCCCAGCATTTT.

This clone has a single count. The chain carries TRBV5-3 and TRBJ2-7, with 14 bases fitting TRBD2. TRBV5-3 is labeled an ORF, and its function is uncertain. The CDR3 spans 19 residues. J lost 6 bases, V lost 4 bases, and 18 bases had no gene match. CDR3 in DNA: TGTGCCAGAAGCCGCCGGGACAGAGAGGGACTAGCGGGGGCTCGCGAGCAGTACTTC. Protein sequence: CARSRRDREGLAGAREQYF.

The rearrangement uses TRBV10-3 and TRBJ1-1, with 9 nucleotides matching TRBD1. CDR1 is ENHRY and CDR2 is SYGVKD in the germline V gene. The junction had 0 bases not matched to a gene; V was cut back by 0 bases and J by 1 base. This CDR3 comprises 15 residues. CDR3 bases: TGTGCCATCAGTGAGTCGGACAGGGGGAACACTGAAGCTTTCTTT. Amino acids: CAISESDRGNTEAFF.

The chain joins TRBV6-1 to TRBJ1-1, with D unclear. V was trimmed by 2 bases and J by 3 bases, leaving 4 bases between them. CDR1 is MNHNS and CDR2 is SASEGT in the germline V gene. The CDR3 runs to 12 residues. The CDR3 loop reads CASSESYTEAFF. The CDR3 nucleotides read TGTGCCAGCAGTGAATCATACACTGAAGCTTTCTTT.

This clone has a handful of counts. The chain combines TRBV21-1 with TRBJ1-2; TRBD1 is the table's D call and was not checked against the DNA. TRBV21-1 has pseudogene status. This CDR3 is 15 amino acids long. CDR3: CASSKLGQTNYGYTF. CDR3 nucleotides: TGTGCCAGCAGCAAATTAGGACAGACTAACTATGGCTACACCTTC.

The gene calls are TRBV14 and TRBJ1-2; perhaps TRBD1 as D (5 bases). The CDR3 has 16 residues. The V gene lost 1 base and the J gene lost 6 bases, with 18 bases spanning the gap. Germline values: CDR1 SGHDN, CDR2 FVKESK. DNA for the CDR3: TGTGCCAGCAGCCAAGGCTTTAGACAGAATAAGAATGGCTACACCTTC. As protein: CASSQGFRQNKNGYTF.

J is TRBJ1-5 and V is TRBV19, with 8 nucleotides matching TRBD1. V shed 4 bases, J shed 4 bases, and the junction held 6 bases outside the gene matches. The CDR3 has 15 amino acids. Looked up from germline, CDR1 is LNHDA and CDR2 is SQIVND (reference sequence). The chain's CDR3 is CASSKGQVRNQPQHF. The CDR3 DNA reads TGTGCCAGTAGTAAGGGACAGGTCCGGAATCAGCCCCAGCATTTT.

A few counts support this clone. The chain links TRBV28 to TRBJ1-2; D ambiguous. The CDR3 runs to 14 residues. Germline V gene data show CDR1 as MDHEN and CDR2 as SYDVKM. Deletions cut 1 base from V and 8 bases from J, with 14 bases between. The CDR3 loop is CASSLFSLSEGYTF. In DNA, the CDR3 is TGTGCCAGCAGTTTATTTTCATTATCAGAAGGCTACACCTTC.

The rearrangement joins TRBV27 to TRBJ1-5; 7 nucleotides line up with TRBD1. The CDR3 contains 15 residues. Losses at the gene ends were 8 bases for V and 1 base for J; bases not matched to a gene: 8. Germline assignment: CDR1 MNHEY and CDR2 SMNVEV (reference sequence). This chain's CDR3 is CASQVDRASNQPQHF. The CDR3 DNA follows: TGTGCCAGCCAGGTCGACAGGGCAAGCAATCAGCCCCAGCATTTT.

This chain connects TRBV5-6 to TRBJ1-2; a weak D match, TRBD1 (5 bases). The length of the CDR3 is 16 residues. V dropped 4 bases and J dropped 4 bases, with 20 bases sitting between them. Germline V gives CDR1 SGHDT, CDR2 YYEEEE. The CDR3 nucleotides read TGTGCCAGCAGCCAGTTCGGTACCCAGGGTTTCTATGGCTACACCTTC. Translating gives CASSQFGTQGFYGYTF.

The V call is TRBV10-3, the J call TRBJ2-7, with D perhaps TRBD1 (6 bases). Trimming pared 7 bases from V and 6 bases from J, leaving 13 bases between. Germline CDR1 is ENHRY and CDR2 is SYGVKD. The CDR3 totals 12 residues. The CDR3 reads CAITSGASEQYF. CDR3 nucleotides: TGTGCCATCACATCAGGGGCGTCCGAGCAGTACTTC.

Notes on this clone: At the DNA level, this CDR3 is encoded by other sequences in the same sample as well. The rearrangement uses TRBV9 and TRBJ2-1; 8 nucleotides match TRBD1. The ends lost 0 bases at V and 7 bases at J; junction bases unmatched: 0. CDR3 size: 13 residues. Germline V gives CDR1 SGDLS, CDR2 YYNGEE. CDR3 sequence: CASSVGQGNEQFF. The CDR3 DNA reads as TGTGCCAGCAGCGTAGGACAGGGGAATGAGCAGTTCTTC. The complete variable domain, with remaining parts taken from reference TRBV9 and TRBJ2-1, reads DSGVTQTPKHLITATGQRVTLRCSPRSGDLSVYWYQQSLDQGLQFLIQYYNGEERAKGNILERFSAQQFPDLHSELNLSSLELGDSALYFCASSVGQGNEQFFGPGTRLTVL.

This clone appeared a single time. This chain connects TRBV9 to TRBJ1-2; D gene ambiguous. V was clipped by 0 bases and J by 2 bases, with 8 bases between them. Germline assignment: CDR1 SGDLS and CDR2 YYNGEE. The CDR3 sequence is 14 residues long. CDR3 residues: CASSVGRQNYGYTF. CDR3 in DNA: TGTGCCAGCAGCGTAGGCAGGCAGAACTATGGCTACACCTTC.

This rearrangement joins TRBV14 to TRBJ2-4; perhaps TRBD1 as D (5 bases). The V and J ends lost 4 bases and 6 bases respectively, with 13 bases between them. CDR1 SGHDN and CDR2 FVKESK come from the germline V gene. The CDR3 is made up of 14 amino acids. The CDR3 reads CASSRRGQRNIQYF. CDR3 bases: TGTGCCAGCAGCCGGAGAGGACAAAGAAACATTCAGTACTTC.

This clone was detected a few times. V is TRBV1 and J is TRBJ1-2; TRBD1 is the table's D call and was not checked against the DNA. TRBV1 is flagged as a pseudogene. This CDR3 is 15 amino acids long. The CDR3 loop is CTSSQTRDRVDGYTF. In nucleotides, the CDR3 is TGCACCAGCAGCCAAACCCGGGACAGGGTGGATGGCTACACCTTC.

The chain employs TRBV5-1 and TRBJ1-1; D uncertain. CDR3 length equals 16 residues. V lost 0 bases, J lost 5 bases, and 17 bases lay in between. CDR1 and CDR2 from the germline V gene are SGHRS and YFSETQ. CDR3 nucleotide sequence: TGCGCCAGCAGCTTGGCCGGCGGGCAGTATAGGACTGAAGCTTTCTTT. This codes for CASSLAGGQYRTEAFF. Full variable domain (remainder filled in from reference TRBV5-1 and TRBJ1-1): KAGVTQTPRYLIKTRGQQVTLSCSPISGHRSVSWYQQTPGQGLQFLFEYFSETQRNKGNFPGRFSGRQFSNSRSEMNVSTLELGDSALYLCASSLAGGQYRTEAFFGQGTRLTVV.

The V gene is TRBV27, the J gene TRBJ2-7; perhaps TRBD1 as D (6 bases). The CDR3 sequence is 12 residues long. Trimming removed 5 bases from V and 6 bases from J, with 11 bases in between. Germline assignment: CDR1 MNHEY and CDR2 SMNVEV (reference sequence). CDR3 in DNA: TGTGCCAGCAGTCCGTCCAGGGGCGAGCAGTACTTC. Residues: CASSPSRGEQYF.

This clone was seen only once. The V gene is TRBV10-3, the J gene TRBJ1-4; 7 bases fit TRBD1. The V and J ends lost 3 bases and 7 bases, in that order; junction bases with no gene match: 8. Germline V lookup: CDR1 ENHRY, CDR2 SYGVKD. This CDR3 is built from 15 residues. The CDR3 is CAISDPRDSIEKLFF. The DNA of the CDR3 is TGTGCCATCAGTGATCCCCGGGACAGCATTGAAAAACTGTTTTTT.

The chain has TRBV7-3 and TRBJ1-6; no definite D call. The CDR3 totals 13 residues. Germline CDR1 SGHTA, CDR2 FQGTGA. Trimming shortened V by 5 bases and J by 10 bases, and 12 bases separated the two germline ends. As DNA, the CDR3 is TGTGCCAGCAGCGCATACCAACTCTCACCCCTCCACTTT. Protein product: CASSAYQLSPLHF.

This clone is a singleton in its sample. CDR3 protein: CASSLTDEQYF. In DNA, the CDR3 is TGTGCCAGCAGTCTAACCGATGAGCAGTACTTC. The chain carries TRBV2 and TRBJ2-7; no reliable D call. The CDR3 has 11 residues. Trimming shortened V by 5 bases and J by 7 bases, and 9 bases separated the two germline ends. Germline V gene data show CDR1 as SNHLY and CDR2 as FYNNEI.